What follows are 18 T cell receptor beta chains derived from one specimen sequenced in a study of blood T cell repertoires in COVID-19. The repertoire was sequenced with immunoSEQ multiplex PCR; TCRdb's copy has only in-frame clones and lacks some. The sample has about 260,000 clones; 75% to 90% are singletons. The material sequenced was PBMCs or T cells enriched from blood (not recorded which). These TCRs come from a woman aged 30 to 39 with acute COVID-19.

V gene TRBV7-2 combines with J gene TRBJ1-1; a possible D gene is TRBD1 (5 bases). Deletions cut 4 bases from V and 0 bases from J, with 15 bases between. The CDR3 contains 16 residues. Per the germline V gene, CDR1 is SGHTA and CDR2 is FQGNSA. The CDR3 sequence is CASSSQVGVMNTEAFF. Here the CDR3 DNA reads TGTGCCAGCAGCTCCCAAGTAGGGGTCATGAACACTGAAGCTTTCTTT. Using reference TRBV7-2 and TRBJ1-1 for the parts outside the CDR3, the full variable domain is GAGVSQSPSNKVTEKGKDVELRCDPISGHTALYWYRQSLGQGLEFLIYFQGNSAPDKSGLPSDRFSAERTGGSVSTLTIQRTQQEDSAVYLCASSSQVGVMNTEAFFGQGTRLTVV.

This chain uses TRBV28 with TRBJ1-5, with D uncertain. The germline CDR1 and CDR2 sequences are MDHEN and SYDVKM. The CDR3 length is 15 residues. V lost 2 bases to trimming and J lost 2 bases, with 10 bases between them. CDR3 region: CASSLRFQGNQPQHF. DNA for the CDR3: TGTGCCAGCAGTTTACGGTTCCAGGGCAATCAGCCCCAGCATTTT.

This rearrangement joins TRBV19 to TRBJ2-1, with D perhaps matching TRBD1 (5 bases). CDR1 is LNHDA, CDR2 SQIVND, per germline (reference sequence). There are 16 residues in the CDR3. The V and J ends lost 0 bases and 9 bases respectively, with 18 bases between them. CDR3 loop: CASSIDRTHLVGEQFF. The CDR3 DNA reads TGTGCCAGTAGTATAGATCGGACACATTTGGTGGGTGAGCAGTTCTTC.

J is TRBJ2-1 and V is TRBV11-3; TRBD2 aligns across 8 bases. The CDR3 runs to 16 residues. Germline CDR1 SGHNT, CDR2 YENEEA. V was clipped by 0 bases and J by 1 base; unmatched bases: 2. Written as DNA, the CDR3 is TGTGCCAGCAGCTTAGATAGCGGGACGTCCTACAATGAGCAGTTCTTC. It codes for CASSLDSGTSYNEQFF.

This chain joins TRBV18 and TRBJ2-7; weak D call: TRBD1 (6 bases). This CDR3 has 13 residues. Germline loops: CDR1 KGHSH, CDR2 LQKENI. Trimming took 3 bases from V and 7 from J, leaving 13 bases between them. CDR3 coding DNA: TGTGCCAGCTCACCGGCAGGGGCAGGGGAGCAGTACTTC. Its translation: CASSPAGAGEQYF.

This clone was picked up one time. The chain employs TRBV28 and TRBJ1-6, with a tentative D call TRBD1 (6 bases). CDR3 size: 16 residues. V was clipped by 5 bases and J by 7 bases, with 18 bases between them. In germline, CDR1 is MDHEN, CDR2 SYDVKM. The CDR3: CASSHRTRGINSPLHF. The CDR3 coding sequence is TGTGCCAGCAGTCACCGCACGAGGGGGATCAATTCACCCCTCCACTTT.

The CDR3 nucleotides are TGTGCCAGCAGTGCCGACGACAGAGCGAACACCGGGGAGCTGTTTTTT. It is translated as CASSADDRANTGELFF. The chain recombines TRBV27 with TRBJ2-2; a possible D gene is TRBD1 (5 bases). The CDR3 sequence is 16 residues long. Germline V gene lookup returns CDR1 MNHEY and CDR2 SMNVEV (reference sequence). V gave up 5 bases and J gave up 0 bases, with 13 bases separating them.

This chain joins TRBV4-1 and TRBJ1-5, with 7 positions matching TRBD1. Germline V lookup: CDR1 MGHRA, CDR2 YSYEKL. The CDR3 extends over 15 amino acids. The V segment lost 2 bases and the J segment 1 base; nucleotides outside the gene matches: 2. This CDR3 is CASSQMTGSNQPQHF. The DNA for the CDR3 is TGCGCCAGCAGCCAAATGACAGGGAGCAATCAGCCCCAGCATTTT.

The gene calls are TRBV7-3 and TRBJ2-1, with 11 bases fitting TRBD2. The CDR3 is 16 residues long. Trimming at V came to 2 bases and at J to 5 bases, leaving 5 bases not matched to a gene. Germline assignment: CDR1 SGHTA and CDR2 FQGTGA. This chain's CDR3 is CASSLRGTSGDNEQFF. In nucleotides, the CDR3 is TGTGCCAGCAGCTTACGGGGGACTAGCGGCGACAATGAGCAGTTCTTC.

J is TRBJ2-7 and V is TRBV28; 11 positions match TRBD2. Germline V gene lookup returns CDR1 MDHEN and CDR2 SYDVKM. V shed 6 bases and J 4 bases; nucleotides not matched to a gene: 5. The CDR3 spans 14 residues. CDR3 sequence: CASRLGTSGYEQYF. The DNA of the CDR3 is TGTGCCAGCAGGCTAGGGACTAGCGGTTACGAGCAGTACTTC.

This clone occurred a few times. The chain uses TRBV28 and TRBJ1-2; a possible D gene is TRBD1 (6 bases). Per germline, CDR1 MDHEN and CDR2 SYDVKM. V lost 3 bases, J lost 3 bases, and 14 bases lay in between. The CDR3 runs 15 residues. CDR3 DNA: TGTGCCAGCAGTTTGGGGGCCGGGCCCTACTATGGCTACACCTTC. Its translation: CASSLGAGPYYGYTF.

For this clone: The same CDR3 arises from other DNA sequences in this sample as well. The gene calls are TRBV9 and TRBJ2-5; 8 bases match TRBD1. Trimming removed 0 bases from V and 5 bases from J; junction bases left unmatched: 0. CDR3 size: 13 residues. Germline V gene data show CDR1 as SGDLS and CDR2 as YYNGEE. In nucleotides, the CDR3 is TGTGCCAGCAGCGTAGGGACAGGGGAGACCCAGTACTTC. Translation: CASSVGTGETQYF.

The chain links TRBV24-1 to TRBJ2-1; 7 positions match TRBD2. V was clipped by 7 bases and J by 2 bases; unmatched bases: 19. Germline V gene lookup returns CDR1 KGHDR and CDR2 SFDVKD. The CDR3 runs to 19 residues. CDR3 sequence: CATSRAGRGWEGTYNEQFF. The CDR3 DNA reads TGTGCCACCAGCAGGGCTGGGCGAGGGTGGGAGGGCACCTACAATGAGCAGTTCTTC.

A single count supports this clone. V usage is TRBV3-1 (or the pseudogene TRBV3-2) and J usage is TRBJ1-6, with a possible D match to TRBD1 (6 bases). Per germline, CDR1 LGHDT and CDR2 YNNKEL (reference sequence). The V and J ends lost 4 bases and 7 bases respectively, with 14 bases between them. The CDR3 has 15 amino acids. The CDR3 here is CASSPEDRINSPLHF. The DNA for the CDR3 is TGTGCCAGCAGCCCCGAAGACAGGATCAATTCACCCCTCCACTTT.

The J gene is TRBJ2-1, the V gene TRBV28; 11 bases align to TRBD2. This CDR3 is 15 amino acids long. The ends lost 4 bases at V and 9 bases at J; junction bases unmatched: 8. Germline assignment: CDR1 MDHEN and CDR2 SYDVKM. The CDR3 DNA follows: TGTGCCAGCAGTTCCCCCAGTAGCGGGAGGGGTGAGCAGTTCTTC. Amino acid sequence: CASSSPSSGRGEQFF.

This chain connects TRBV5-6 to TRBJ1-5; 8 bases map to TRBD1. The CDR3 length is 15 residues. Germline V lookup: CDR1 SGHDT, CDR2 YYEEEE. Germline trimming cut 1 base from V and 2 bases from J; bases unmatched to any gene: 2. CDR3 in amino acids: CASSLWGQGNQPQHF. The CDR3 DNA follows: TGTGCCAGCAGCTTGTGGGGACAGGGCAATCAGCCCCAGCATTTT.

The chain carries TRBV28 and TRBJ1-3, with TRBD1 matching over 7 bases. V shed 6 bases and J 2 bases; nucleotides not matched to a gene: 4. The CDR3 consists of 14 residues. The germline V gene has CDR1 MDHEN and CDR2 SYDVKM. This CDR3 reads CASSHGTAGNTIYF. Written as DNA, the CDR3 is TGTGCCAGCAGCCACGGGACAGCTGGAAACACCATATATTTT.

The chain joins TRBV6-5 to TRBJ1-6, with D possibly matching TRBD1 (5 bases). The CDR3 consists of 15 residues. Germline V gene sequence: CDR1 MNHEY, CDR2 SVGAGI. Deletions cut 0 bases from V and 7 bases from J, with 10 bases between. CDR3 protein: CASSYSAAGNSPLHF. The CDR3 DNA reads TGTGCCAGCAGTTACTCGGCGGCAGGGAATTCACCCCTCCACTTT.